This TCR beta chain was sequenced in a study of vaccination and CD4 T cells after COVID-19. Study overall: Each control was exposed to a CEFX pool, an HIV-1 Nef pool, or no peptide at all. General study points: A median 86.3% of convalescent patients' SARS-CoV-2-reactive clones emerged only after vaccination.

The Oncomine TCR Beta short-read assay was what sequenced the DNA obtained from cultured CD4+ T cells. In TCRdb, the PCR reads were re-called with MiXCR into one record per CDR3 protein. Among 20,000 to 25,000 distinct CDR3 sequences listed, 45% to 55% were seen once. Time point specified: late sampling 161 to 241 days after vaccination in a few convalescent patients. The treatment was: 10-day PBMC culture with coronavirus spike peptide pools or control peptides (ViraFEST assay). Expansion of antigen-specific T cells with peptide pools by ViraFEST preceded sequencing of TCRs. The CDR3 totals 13 residues. Germline trimming cut 2 bases from V and 3 bases from J; bases unmatched to any gene: 1. Germline-derived CDR1 and CDR2 are SGHTA and FQGTGA. For this clonotype: Its antigen remains unidentified.

This TCR came from a human donor who had recovered from COVID-19. Sequenced here: CD4+ T cells from blood, cultured in vitro, sampled about 7 months after SARS-CoV-2 vaccination. This rearrangement joins TRBV7-3 to TRBJ2-7; 7 bases are a match to TRBD2. CDR3 sequence (DNA): TGTGCCAGCAGCTTAGCGGGAGACTACGAGCAGTACTTC. Translating gives CASSLAGDYEQYF. Variable domain in full (rest from reference TRBV7-3 and TRBJ2-7): GAGVSQTPSNKVTEKGKYVELRCDPISGHTALYWYRQSLGQGPEFLIYFQGTGAADDSGLPNDRFFAVRPEGSVSTLKIQRTERGDSAVYLCASSLAGDYEQYFGPGTRLTVT.